The 5 T cell receptor beta chains presented below share a single source sample, sequenced in a study of blood T cells in healthy people across ages. The authors ran a second PCR of 7 to 11 cycles using a sample-barcoded 5' primer and a J-beta primer mix. From the 5' RACE reads, TCRdb called clonotypes with MiXCR, one entry per CDR3 protein. The table includes 1.2 million to 1.5 million distinct CDR3 sequences, approximately 59% detected once. What was sequenced was blood. The receptors come from a man between 18 and 29 years old in good health.

This chain uses TRBV5-1 with TRBJ2-1; the D gene is possibly TRBD1 (6 bases). V was shortened by 1 base and J by 0 bases, with 20 bases between the two germline ends. Per the germline V gene, CDR1 is SGHRS and CDR2 is YFSETQ. The CDR3 is made up of 19 amino acids. CDR3 protein: CASSLRDKNDSSSYNEQFF. CDR3 sequence (DNA): TGCGCCAGCAGCTTGCGGGACAAAAATGATTCGAGCTCCTACAATGAGCAGTTCTTC.

This chain uses TRBV5-1 with TRBJ2-3; perhaps D is TRBD1 or TRBD2 (5 bases each). V lost 4 bases to trimming and J lost 4 bases, with 19 bases between them. CDR3 length: 16 residues. Germline lookup yields CDR1 SGHRS and CDR2 YFSETQ. CDR3 coding DNA: TGCGCCAGCAGCCAAGGGACCGCGGCGGTCCCAGATACGCAGTATTTT. Translated, it gives CASSQGTAAVPDTQYF.

The chain joins TRBV29-1 to TRBJ1-2; D is unresolved. V was cut by 2 bases and J by 3 bases, with 7 bases left in between. The CDR3 extends over 12 amino acids. The germline gives CDR1 SQVTM, CDR2 ANQGSEA. DNA for the CDR3: TGCAGCGTTGAACCCGCTGACTATGGCTACACCTTC. Translation gives CSVEPADYGYTF.

The chain couples TRBV20-1 to TRBJ1-2; tentative D call: TRBD1 (6 bases). The CDR3 is made up of 13 amino acids. Deletions cut 1 base from V and 8 bases from J, with 14 bases between. Per the germline V gene, CDR1 is DFQATT and CDR2 is SNEGSKA (reference sequence). This chain's CDR3 is CSARAVQGTGYTF. As DNA, the CDR3 is TGCAGTGCTAGAGCAGTTCAGGGGACGGGCTACACCTTC.

The genes are TRBV9 and TRBJ1-2; 8 nucleotides line up with TRBD1. The J segment lost 2 bases and the V segment lost 4 bases, leaving 7 bases of the junction unmatched. Germline V gene sequence: CDR1 SGDLS, CDR2 YYNGEE. The CDR3 extends over 15 amino acids. CDR3: CASSTDRGLNYGYTF. In DNA form, the CDR3 reads TGTGCCAGCAGCACCGACAGGGGATTGAACTATGGCTACACCTTC.